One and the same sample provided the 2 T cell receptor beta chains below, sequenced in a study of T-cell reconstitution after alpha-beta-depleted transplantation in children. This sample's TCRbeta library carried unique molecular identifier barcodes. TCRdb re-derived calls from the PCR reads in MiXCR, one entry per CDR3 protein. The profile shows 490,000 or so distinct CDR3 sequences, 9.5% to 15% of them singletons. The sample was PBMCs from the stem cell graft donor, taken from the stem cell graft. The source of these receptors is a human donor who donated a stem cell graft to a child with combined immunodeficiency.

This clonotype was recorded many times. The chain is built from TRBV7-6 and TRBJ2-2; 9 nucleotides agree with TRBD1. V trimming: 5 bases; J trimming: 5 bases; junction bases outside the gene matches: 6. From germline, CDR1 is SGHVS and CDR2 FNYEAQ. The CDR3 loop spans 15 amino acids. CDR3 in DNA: TGTGCCAGCAGCCTCACAGGGGGCTGGACCGGGGAGCTGTTTTTT. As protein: CASSLTGGWTGELFF.

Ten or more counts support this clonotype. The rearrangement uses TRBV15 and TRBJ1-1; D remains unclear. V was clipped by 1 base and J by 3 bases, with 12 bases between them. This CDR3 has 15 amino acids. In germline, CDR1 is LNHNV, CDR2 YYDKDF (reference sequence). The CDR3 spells CATSRALGEYTEAFF. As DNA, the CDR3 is TGTGCCACCAGCAGAGCCCTTGGGGAGTACACTGAAGCTTTCTTT. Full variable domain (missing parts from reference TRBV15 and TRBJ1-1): DAMVIQNPRYQVTQFGKPVTLSCSQTLNHNVMYWYQQKSSQAPKLLFHYYDKDFNNEADTPDNFQSRRPNTSFCFLDIRSPGLGDTAMYLCATSRALGEYTEAFFGQGTRLTVV.